The 10 T cell receptor beta chains given below trace back to one sample, sequenced in a study of regulatory T cells in long-lasting Graves disease. Time point reported: persistent/refractory GD, antithyroid drugs over 5 years with positive TRAb. From PBMCs, RNA was extracted and then used to make the TCR library. Through Arm-PCR of CDR3 regions and iRepertoire HTBI primers, TCR beta libraries were built. TCRdb fed the multiplex PCR reads into MiXCR, producing one record per CDR3 protein. Of about 470,000 distinct CDR3 sequences detected, roughly a fifth appear once; the ten largest clones hold roughly 7.7%. The source was peripheral blood mononuclear cells (PBMCs), collected when the disease was refractory, from a patient treated with antithyroid drugs. The origin of the receptors is a female donor with Graves disease.

This rearrangement joins TRBV2 to TRBJ1-1; D unresolved. V was clipped by 6 bases and J by 10 bases, with 27 bases between them. In germline, CDR1 is SNHLY, CDR2 FYNNEI. The CDR3 totals 16 residues. The CDR3 here is CASSGVPNSVNTVAFF. For the CDR3, the DNA is TGTGCCAGCAGCGGGGTCCCTAACTCCGTGAACACCGTAGCTTTCTTT. Variable domain in full (rest from reference TRBV2 and TRBJ1-1): EPEVTQTPSHQVTQMGQEVILRCVPISNHLYFYWYRQILGQKVEFLVSFYNNEISEKSEIFDDQFSVERPDGSNFTLKIRSTKLEDSAMYFCASSGVPNSVNTVAFFGQGTRLTVV.

In its sample, this clonotype was seen a few times. This sequence joins TRBV20-1 and TRBJ1-5, with D possibly matching TRBD1 (5 bases). V dropped 0 bases and J dropped 3 bases, with 12 bases sitting between them. This CDR3 is 15 amino acids long. Germline V gives CDR1 DFQATT, CDR2 SNEGSKA (reference sequence). The chain's CDR3 is CSARDIGGANQPQHF. The CDR3 DNA reads as TGCAGTGCTAGAGATATTGGGGGTGCCAATCAGCCCCAGCATTTT.

V usage is TRBV7-2 and J usage is TRBJ2-1; D perhaps matches TRBD1 (6 bases). Per the germline V gene, CDR1 is SGHTA and CDR2 is FQGNSA. V was clipped by 4 bases and J by 4 bases, with 17 bases between them. The CDR3 is 16 amino acids. CDR3 protein: CASSSRPTGNYNEQFF. The CDR3 nucleotides read TGTGCCAGCAGCTCGCGCCCGACAGGAAATTACAATGAGCAGTTCTTC.

As to this clonotype: A read error may be the cause here, since a much bigger clone is one base away. The V and J genes are TRBV2 and TRBJ2-5, with D possibly matching TRBD2 (7 bases). V lost 6 bases and J 7 bases, leaving 21 bases between the germline ends. From germline, CDR1 is SNHLY and CDR2 FYNNEI. This CDR3 comprises 15 residues. The CDR3 bases are TGTGCCAGCAGAAGCGGCGGGGGCTGGGTAGGGACCCAGTACTTC. This translates into CASRSGGGWVGTQYF.

This clonotype occurred a few times. The chain is built from TRBV30 and TRBJ2-5; D remains ambiguous. With the DNA end fitting TRBJ2-7 better, the J assignment may be wrong. The length of the CDR3 is 13 residues. The germline CDR1 and CDR2 sequences are GTSNPN and SVGIG (reference sequence). The CDR3 region has the DNA TGTGCCTGGTCACCCCAATCTTTCTACGAGCAGTACTTC. Protein product: CAWSPQSFYEQYF.

V gene TRBV6-1 combines with J gene TRBJ2-7, with 8 bases aligning to TRBD2. CDR1 and CDR2 from the germline V gene are MNHNS and SASEGT. This CDR3 region has 17 residues. The J segment lost 2 bases and the V segment lost 5 bases, leaving 14 bases of the junction unmatched. The CDR3 spells CASSPFILSGTPYEQYF. The CDR3 DNA reads TGTGCCAGCAGTCCCTTCATCCTTAGCGGGACCCCCTACGAGCAGTACTTC.

The CDR3, as DNA: TGTGCTAGTGGTTCTCCGACTAGCGGGGTTCAAGAGACCCAGTACTTC. Translated: CASGSPTSGVQETQYF. The chain links TRBV12-5 to TRBJ2-5; 11 nucleotides align to TRBD2. After removal of 4 bases from V and 2 bases from J, the junction contained 6 bases not matched to a gene. The CDR3 is made up of 16 amino acids. From germline, CDR1 is LGHNT and CDR2 FRNRAP. The full variable domain, completed using reference TRBV12-5 and TRBJ2-5, is DARVTQTPRHKVTEMGQEVTMRCQPILGHNTVFWYRQTMMQGLELLAYFRNRAPLDDSGMPKDRFSAEMPDATLATLKIQPSEPRDSAVYFCASGSPTSGVQETQYFGPGTRLLVL.

This clonotype was counted many times. The junction departs from the called germline gene at one end, perhaps through a read error. The genes are TRBV12-3 or TRBV12-4 and TRBJ1-1; D remains unclear. CDR3 length: 8 amino acids. The CDR3: CASSLRDF. DNA of the CDR3: TGTGCCAGCAGTTTACGGGACTTT.

This clonotype was seen a handful of times. The chain has TRBV15 and TRBJ2-7; D gene ambiguous. V lost 0 bases, J lost 3 bases, and 12 bases lay in between. CDR1 is LNHNV and CDR2 is YYDKDF in the germline V gene (reference sequence). This CDR3 region has 15 residues. The CDR3 DNA reads as TGTGCCACCAGCAGAGACCCGGGTCACTTCTACGAGCAGTACTTC. It is translated as CATSRDPGHFYEQYF.

CDR3 sequence reads: CASSSPGGTGELFF. In nucleotides, the CDR3 is TGTGCCAGCAGCTCACCGGGGGGGACCGGGGAGCTGTTTTTT. The chain employs TRBV7-3 and TRBJ2-2; 8 bases agree with TRBD2. The CDR3 has 14 amino acids. The V gene's germline CDR1 is SGHTA and CDR2 FQGTGA. V was clipped by 4 bases and J by 5 bases; unmatched bases: 3.